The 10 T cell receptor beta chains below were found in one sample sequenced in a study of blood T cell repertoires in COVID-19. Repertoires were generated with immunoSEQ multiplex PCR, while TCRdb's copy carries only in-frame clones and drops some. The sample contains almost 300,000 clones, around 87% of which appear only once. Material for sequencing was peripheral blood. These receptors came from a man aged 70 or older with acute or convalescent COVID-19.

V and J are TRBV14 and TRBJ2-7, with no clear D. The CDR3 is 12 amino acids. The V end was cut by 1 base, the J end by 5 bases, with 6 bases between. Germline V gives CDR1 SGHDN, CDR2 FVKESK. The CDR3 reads CASSQAGHEQYF. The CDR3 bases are TGTGCCAGCAGCCAAGCAGGCCACGAGCAGTACTTC.

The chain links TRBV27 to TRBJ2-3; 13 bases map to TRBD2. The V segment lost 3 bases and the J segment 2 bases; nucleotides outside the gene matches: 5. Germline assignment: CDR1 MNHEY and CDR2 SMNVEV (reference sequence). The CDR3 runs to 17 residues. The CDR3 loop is CASSFRTSGRITDTQYF. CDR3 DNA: TGTGCCAGCAGTTTTCGGACTAGCGGGAGAATCACAGATACGCAGTATTTT.

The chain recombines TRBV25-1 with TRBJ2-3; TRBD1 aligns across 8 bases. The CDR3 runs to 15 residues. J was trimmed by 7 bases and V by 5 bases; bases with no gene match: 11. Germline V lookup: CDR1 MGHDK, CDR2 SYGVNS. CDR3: CASSPGTGWGHTQYF. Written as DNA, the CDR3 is TGTGCCAGCAGTCCCGGGACAGGCTGGGGACATACGCAGTATTTT.

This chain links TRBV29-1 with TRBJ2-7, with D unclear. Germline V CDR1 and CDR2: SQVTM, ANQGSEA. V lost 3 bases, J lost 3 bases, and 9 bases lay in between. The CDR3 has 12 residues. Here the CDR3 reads CSVDSPGYEQYF. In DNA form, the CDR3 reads TGCAGCGTTGATTCCCCCGGCTACGAGCAGTACTTC.

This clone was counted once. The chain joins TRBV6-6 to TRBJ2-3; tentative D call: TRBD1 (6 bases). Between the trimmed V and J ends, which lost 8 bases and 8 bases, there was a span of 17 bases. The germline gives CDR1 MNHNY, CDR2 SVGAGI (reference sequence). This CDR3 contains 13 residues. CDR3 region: CASLTGLGGTQYF. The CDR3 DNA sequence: TGTGCCAGCCTAACAGGGCTTGGGGGTACGCAGTATTTT.

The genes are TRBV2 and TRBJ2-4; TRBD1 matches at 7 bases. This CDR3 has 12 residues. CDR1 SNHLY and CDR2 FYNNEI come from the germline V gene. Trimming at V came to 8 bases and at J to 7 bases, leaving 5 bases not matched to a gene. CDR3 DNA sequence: TGTGCCAGCGTGGGACAGCCCAACATTCAGTACTTC. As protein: CASVGQPNIQYF.

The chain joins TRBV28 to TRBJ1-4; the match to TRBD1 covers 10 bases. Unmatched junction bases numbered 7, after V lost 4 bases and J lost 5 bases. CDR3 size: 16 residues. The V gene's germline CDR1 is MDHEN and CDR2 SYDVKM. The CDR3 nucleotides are TGTGCCAGCAGTTCCTTTCCGGGACAGGGGAATGAAAAACTGTTTTTT. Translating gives CASSSFPGQGNEKLFF.

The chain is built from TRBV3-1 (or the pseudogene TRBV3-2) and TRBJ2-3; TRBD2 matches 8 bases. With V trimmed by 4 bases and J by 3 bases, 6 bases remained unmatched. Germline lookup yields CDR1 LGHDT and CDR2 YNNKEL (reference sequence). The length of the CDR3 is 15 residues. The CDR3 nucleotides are TGTGCCAGCAGCCCCATACGGGGGGGAACAGATACGCAGTATTTT. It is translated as CASSPIRGGTDTQYF.

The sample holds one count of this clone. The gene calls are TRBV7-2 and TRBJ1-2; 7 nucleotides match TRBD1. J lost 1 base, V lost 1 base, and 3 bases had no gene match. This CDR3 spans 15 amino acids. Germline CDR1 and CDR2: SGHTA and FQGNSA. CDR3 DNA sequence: TGTGCCAGCAGCTTAGTGGCAGGGGGTAACTATGGCTACACCTTC. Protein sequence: CASSLVAGGNYGYTF. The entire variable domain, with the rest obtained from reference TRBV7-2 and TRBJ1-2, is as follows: GAGVSQSPSNKVTEKGKDVELRCDPISGHTALYWYRQSLGQGLEFLIYFQGNSAPDKSGLPSDRFSAERTGGSVSTLTIQRTQQEDSAVYLCASSLVAGGNYGYTFGSGTRLTVV.

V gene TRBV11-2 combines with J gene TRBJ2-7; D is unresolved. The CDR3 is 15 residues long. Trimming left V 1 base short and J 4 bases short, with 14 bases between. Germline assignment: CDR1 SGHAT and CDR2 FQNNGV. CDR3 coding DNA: TGTGCCAGCAGCTTAGCTGCAGGTTCTTTTTACGAGCAGTACTTC. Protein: CASSLAAGSFYEQYF.